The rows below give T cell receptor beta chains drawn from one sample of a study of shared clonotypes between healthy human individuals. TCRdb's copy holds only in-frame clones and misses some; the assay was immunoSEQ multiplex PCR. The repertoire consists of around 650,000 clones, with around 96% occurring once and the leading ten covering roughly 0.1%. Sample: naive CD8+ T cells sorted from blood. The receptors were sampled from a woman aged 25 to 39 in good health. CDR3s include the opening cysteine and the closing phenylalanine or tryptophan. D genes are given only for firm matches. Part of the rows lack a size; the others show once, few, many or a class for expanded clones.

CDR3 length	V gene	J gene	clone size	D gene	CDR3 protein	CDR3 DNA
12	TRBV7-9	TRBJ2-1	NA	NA	CAREGLYNEQFF	TGTGCCAGGGAAGGGCTCTACAATGAGCAGTTCTTC
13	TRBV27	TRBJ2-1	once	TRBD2	CASSFAGDNEQFF	TGTGCCAGCAGTTTTGCGGGAGACAATGAGCAGTTCTTC
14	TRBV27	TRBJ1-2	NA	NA	CASSLEGGRYGYTF	TGTGCCAGCAGTTTGGAGGGAGGGCGCTATGGCTACACCTTC
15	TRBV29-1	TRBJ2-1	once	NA	CSVEDSRASYNEQFF	TGCAGCGTGGAAGACTCGCGGGCCTCCTACAATGAGCAGTTCTTC
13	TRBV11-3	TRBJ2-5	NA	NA	CASSVGREETQYF	TGTGCCAGCTCTGTGGGTAGGGAGGAGACCCAGTACTTC
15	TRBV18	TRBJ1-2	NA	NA	CASSLRTVSSYGYTF	TGTGCCAGCTCACTTAGGACGGTTTCCTCCTATGGCTACACCTTC
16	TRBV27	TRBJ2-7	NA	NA	CASSPFWGERSYEQYF	TGTGCCAGCAGTCCCTTTTGGGGGGAACGCTCCTACGAGCAGTACTTC
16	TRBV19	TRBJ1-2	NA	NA	CASSIELQLAPYGYTF	TGTGCCAGTAGTATCGAGCTTCAGTTAGCACCCTATGGCTACACCTTC
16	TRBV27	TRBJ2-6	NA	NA	CASRGTLSSGANVLTF	TGTGCCAGCAGGGGGACACTGAGCTCTGGGGCCAACGTCCTGACTTTC
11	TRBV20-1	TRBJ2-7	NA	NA	CSASRSYEQYF	TGCAGTGCTAGTCGGAGCTACGAGCAGTACTTC
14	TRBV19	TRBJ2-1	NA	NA	CASSIRLGWDEQFF	TGTGCCAGTAGTATCCGCCTAGGGTGGGATGAGCAGTTCTTC
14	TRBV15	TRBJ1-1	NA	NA	CATSGRRSDTEAFF	TGTGCCACCAGCGGACGGAGGTCGGACACTGAAGCTTTCTTT
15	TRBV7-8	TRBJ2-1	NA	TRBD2	CASSMGLAGSNEQFF	TGTGCCAGCAGCATGGGACTAGCGGGCTCCAATGAGCAGTTCTTC
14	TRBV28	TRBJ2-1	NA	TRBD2	CASSASGSPHEQFF	TGTGCCAGCAGTGCTAGCGGGAGCCCCCATGAGCAGTTCTTC
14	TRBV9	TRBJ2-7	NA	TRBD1	CASSVGTGAYEQYF	TGTGCCAGCAGCGTGGGGACAGGGGCCTACGAGCAGTACTTC
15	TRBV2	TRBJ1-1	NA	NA	CASSDLGRENTEAFF	TGTGCCAGCAGTGATTTAGGGAGGGAGAACACTGAAGCTTTCTTT
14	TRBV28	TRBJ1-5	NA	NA	CASSYSGASQPQHF	TGTGCCAGCAGTTATTCCGGTGCCTCGCAGCCCCAGCATTTT
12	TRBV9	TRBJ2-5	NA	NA	CASSDMEETQYF	TGTGCCAGCAGCGATATGGAGGAGACCCAGTACTTC
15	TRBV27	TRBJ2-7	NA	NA	CASSLEGLASYEQYF	TGTGCCAGCAGTTTAGAGGGTCTGGCTTCCTACGAGCAGTACTTC
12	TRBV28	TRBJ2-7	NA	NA	CASSDPGSEQYF	TGTGCCAGCAGTGACCCAGGGAGCGAGCAGTACTTC
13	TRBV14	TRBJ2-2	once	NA	CASSQESSGELFF	TGTGCCAGCAGCCAAGAGTCCTCCGGGGAGCTGTTTTTT
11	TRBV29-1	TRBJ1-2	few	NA	CSVTANYGYTF	TGCAGCGTGACAGCTAACTATGGCTACACCTTC
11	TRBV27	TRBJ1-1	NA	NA	CASRGTLRAFF	TGTGCCAGCAGAGGGACCCTGAGAGCTTTCTTT
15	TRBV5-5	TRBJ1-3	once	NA	CASSSDGRPGNTIYF	TGTGCCAGCAGCAGCGACGGTAGGCCTGGAAACACCATATATTTT
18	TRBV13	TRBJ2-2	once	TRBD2	CASRNRTSGSENTGELFF	TGTGCCAGCCGTAACAGGACTAGCGGGAGCGAGAACACCGGGGAGCTGTTTTTT
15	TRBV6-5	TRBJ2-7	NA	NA	CASSLGLPEHYEQYF	TGTGCCAGCAGTTTGGGACTCCCAGAACACTACGAGCAGTACTTC
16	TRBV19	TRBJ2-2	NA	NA	CASLTSLAANTGELFF	TGTGCCTCCCTAACTTCCCTGGCAGCAAACACCGGGGAGCTGTTTTTT
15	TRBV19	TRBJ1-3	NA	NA	CASSIKRDSGNTIYF	TGTGCCAGTAGTATTAAGAGGGACTCTGGAAACACCATATATTTT
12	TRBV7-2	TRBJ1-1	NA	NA	CASSLGAAEAFF	TGTGCCAGCAGCTTAGGGGCGGCTGAAGCTTTCTTT
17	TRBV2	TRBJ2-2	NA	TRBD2	CASSEARSSGRAGELFF	TGTGCCAGCAGTGAAGCCCGCTCGAGCGGGAGGGCCGGGGAGCTGTTTTTT
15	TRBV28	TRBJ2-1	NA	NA	CASSLGLDLYNEQFF	TGTGCCAGCAGTTTAGGTCTAGACCTCTACAATGAGCAGTTCTTC
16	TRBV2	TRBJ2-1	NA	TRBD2	CASSDPRAGGGNEQFF	TGTGCCAGCAGCGACCCTCGAGCGGGAGGTGGAAATGAGCAGTTCTTC
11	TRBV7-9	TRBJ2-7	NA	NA	CASSPVYEQYF	TGTGCCAGCAGTCCCGTCTACGAGCAGTACTTC
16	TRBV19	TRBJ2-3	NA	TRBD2	CASSTLAGGSTDTQYF	TGTGCCAGTTCGACGCTAGCGGGAGGCAGCACAGATACGCAGTATTTT
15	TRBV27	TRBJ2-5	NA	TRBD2	CASSPAGEGQETQYF	TGTGCCAGCAGTCCCGCTGGGGAGGGCCAAGAGACCCAGTACTTC
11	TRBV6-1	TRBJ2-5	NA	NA	CASSEGGAQYF	TGTGCCAGCAGTGAAGGAGGGGCCCAGTACTTC
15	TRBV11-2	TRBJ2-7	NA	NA	CASSPWTARSYEQYF	TGTGCCAGCAGCCCCTGGACAGCGCGATCCTACGAGCAGTACTTC
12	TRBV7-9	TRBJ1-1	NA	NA	CASSLAGTEAFF	TGTGCCAGCAGCTTAGCGGGTACAGAAGCTTTCTTT
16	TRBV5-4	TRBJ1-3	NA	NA	CASSLGRGILGNTIYF	TGTGCCAGCAGCTTGGGACGGGGAATTTTGGGAAACACCATATATTTT
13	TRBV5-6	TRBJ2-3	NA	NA	CASSLGSLDTQYF	TGTGCCAGCAGCTTGGGTAGCTTAGATACGCAGTATTTT
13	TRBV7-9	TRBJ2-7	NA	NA	CASSLQSSYEQYF	TGTGCCAGCAGCCTACAGAGCTCCTACGAGCAGTACTTC
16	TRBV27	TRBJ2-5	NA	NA	CASSEWASAPIETQYF	TGTGCCAGCAGTGAATGGGCTTCAGCGCCTATAGAGACCCAGTACTTC
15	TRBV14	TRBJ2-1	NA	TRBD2	CASSPTSGAYNEQFF	TGTGCCAGCAGCCCGACTAGCGGAGCTTACAATGAGCAGTTCTTC
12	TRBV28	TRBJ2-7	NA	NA	CASSPLTYEQYF	TGTGCATCAAGTCCCCTCACCTACGAGCAGTACTTC
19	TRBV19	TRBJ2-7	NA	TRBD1	CASSIHRGTGAYISYEQYF	TGTGCCAGTAGTATCCACCGAGGGACAGGCGCTTACATTTCCTACGAGCAGTACTTC